The clone carrying this T cell receptor (beta chain) was seen only a few times. Its antigen is not identified. CDR1 and CDR2 from the germline V gene are SGHDT and YYEEEE. CDR3 length: 14 amino acids. V lost 4 bases, J lost 3 bases, and 5 bases stayed unmatched. This specimen comes from a study of a mutant IDH1 vaccine in newly diagnosed glioma. Overall study context: Patients had received radiotherapy, temozolomide, or both previously, most receiving both. Whole-study findings and limits: Seemingly, top peripheral T cell clonotype changes bore no relation to pseudoprogression.

As to time point: baseline, week 1 (first vaccination visit). Indicated treatment: pre-vaccination baseline after standard-of-care therapy. Clones were read by immunoSEQ multiplex PCR, and TCRdb kept only the in-frame ones, dropping some. The profile shows some 68,000 clones, less than 85% of them singletons. The chain employs TRBV5-6 and TRBJ1-2; the match to TRBD1 covers 8 bases. The sequence was collected from a man aged 50 or older with glioma. Source: PBMCs, taken from a glioma patient treated with radiotherapy, temozolomide or both. The CDR3 reads CASSNTGGDYGYTF. The CDR3 DNA is TGTGCCAGCAGCAATACAGGGGGAGACTATGGCTACACCTTC.